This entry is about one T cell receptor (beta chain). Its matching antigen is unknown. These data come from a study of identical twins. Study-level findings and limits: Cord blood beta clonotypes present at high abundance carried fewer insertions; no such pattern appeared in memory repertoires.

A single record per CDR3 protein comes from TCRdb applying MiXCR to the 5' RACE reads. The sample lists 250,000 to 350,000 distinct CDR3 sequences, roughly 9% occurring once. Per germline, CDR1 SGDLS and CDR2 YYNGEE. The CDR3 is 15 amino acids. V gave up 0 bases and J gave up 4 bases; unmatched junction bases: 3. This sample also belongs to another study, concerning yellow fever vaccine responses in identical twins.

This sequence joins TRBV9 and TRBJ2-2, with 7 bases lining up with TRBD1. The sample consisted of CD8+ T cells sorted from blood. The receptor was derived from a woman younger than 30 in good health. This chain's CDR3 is CASSVAQGTTGELFF. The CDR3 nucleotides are TGTGCCAGCAGCGTAGCACAGGGGACCACCGGGGAGCTGTTTTTT.